This T cell receptor (beta chain) derives from a study of T cell responses to AZD1222 COVID-19 vaccine. The V gene lost 4 bases and the J gene lost 5 bases, with 20 bases spanning the gap. This CDR3 comprises 16 residues. From germline, CDR1 is LGHDT and CDR2 YNNKEL (reference sequence). Data came from immunoSEQ multiplex PCR; TCRdb stores just in-frame clones and leaves some out. The sample yields nearly 90,000 clones, 89% seen once. The receptor was isolated from an adult who received the AZD1222 COVID-19 vaccine. This chain uses TRBV3-1 (or the pseudogene TRBV3-2) with TRBJ2-5, with D tentatively TRBD2 (6 bases). The specimen was peripheral blood, collected 28 days after the second AZD1222 dose. The CDR3 reads CASSPEPRTTLETQYF. CDR3 nucleotide sequence: TGTGCCAGCAGCCCGGAGCCAAGGACTACCTTGGAGACCCAGTACTTC.